This T cell receptor (beta chain) was profiled in a study of shared clonotypes between healthy human individuals. Whole-study context: The cohort had two women and a few men, ages 18 to 49. General study findings and limits: Relative to clonotypes present in all four donors, those not shared had lower generation probabilities. Sampling was confined to blood; repertoires within tissues likely differ.

Germline CDR1 reads SNHLY; CDR2 reads FYNNEI. This CDR3 is 13 amino acids long. V lost 4 bases and J lost 8, with 12 bases in between. This clone was detected once. Its antigen is undetermined. Deep was the level used in running the assay. Method: immunoSEQ multiplex PCR; TCRdb's copy keeps in-frame clones and lacks some. The sample contains approximately 1,000,000 clones, about 72% of which appear only once. The sequence was collected from a man in his late teens or twenties in good health. Some clones in this sample may be carry-over from other donors' samples. Sequencing was performed on memory CD4+ T cells from PBMCs. The subset here: CD45RA-negative fraction. This rearrangement joins TRBV2 to TRBJ2-1; D remains unclear. The CDR3 coding sequence is TGTGCCAGCAGTGCCAGTCTTCCCGATGAGCAGTTCTTC. Its translation: CASSASLPDEQFF.